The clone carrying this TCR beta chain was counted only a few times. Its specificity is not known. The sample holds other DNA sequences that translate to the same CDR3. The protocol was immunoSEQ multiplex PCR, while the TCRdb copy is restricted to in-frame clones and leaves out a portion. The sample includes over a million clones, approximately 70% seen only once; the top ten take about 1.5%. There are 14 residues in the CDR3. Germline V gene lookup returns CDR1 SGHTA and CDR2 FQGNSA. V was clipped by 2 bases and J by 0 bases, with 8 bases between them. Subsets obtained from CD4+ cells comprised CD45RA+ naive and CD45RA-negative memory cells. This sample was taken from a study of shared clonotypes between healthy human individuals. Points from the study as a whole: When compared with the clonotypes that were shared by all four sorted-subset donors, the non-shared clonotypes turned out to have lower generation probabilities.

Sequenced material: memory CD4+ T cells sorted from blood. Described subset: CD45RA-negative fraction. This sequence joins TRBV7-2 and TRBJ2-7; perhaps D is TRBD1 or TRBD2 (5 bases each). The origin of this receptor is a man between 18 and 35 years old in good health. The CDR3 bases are TGTGCCAGCAGCTTAACGGGGCCCTCCTACGAGCAGTACTTC. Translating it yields CASSLTGPSYEQYF.